The entry that follows covers one TCR beta chain sequence. The antigen is undetermined. The data belong to a study of cytomegalovirus exposure and HLA in healthy donors. General study results and limits: It has been reported that TCR beta sequences accurately predicted the HLA-A and HLA-B alleles of most subjects. While the bulk of TCR sequences proved rare, some public TCRs turned up in many donors. Later analysis demonstrated an association between a missense DCLRE1C variant and TCR beta V- and J-gene trimming. A later analysis showed HLA-associated TCR beta chains outstripping equally common others in clonal expansion.

60 Vbeta and 13 Jbeta primers were used in PCR. Measured with immunoSEQ multiplex PCR; TCRdb has only the in-frame clones, and not every one. Seen here are fewer than 250,000 clones, 65% to 85% observed once, and the top ten hold 2.9%. Germline CDR1 LNHDA, CDR2 SQIVND (reference sequence). The CDR3 has 12 residues. V lost 6 bases and J 9 bases, leaving 12 bases between the germline ends. V is TRBV19 and J is TRBJ2-1; D not certain. The sequence was collected from a young man in good health and CMV-seronegative. Sequences were obtained from PBMCs. The DNA of the CDR3 is TGTGCCAGTAGGCCCGAGTACGGTGAGCAGTTCTTC. Its protein product is CASRPEYGEQFF.